The 4 T cell receptor beta chains reported below all come from one sample, sequenced in a study of blood T cell repertoires in COVID-19. The protocol was immunoSEQ multiplex PCR, while the TCRdb copy is restricted to in-frame clones and leaves out a portion. The repertoire holds under 250,000 clones, with roughly 85% as singletons. Sequencing input: peripheral blood. Every receptor here comes from a woman between 65 and 79 years old with COVID-19, enrolled during active disease.

As DNA, the CDR3 is TGTGCCAGCAGTTACTTAAGCGGGGTCTCCTACAATGAGCAGTTCTTC. It codes for CASSYLSGVSYNEQFF. The rearrangement links TRBV6-5 to TRBJ2-1; TRBD2 matches 7 bases. Germline V lookup: CDR1 MNHEY, CDR2 SVGAGI. J was trimmed by 0 bases and V by 1 base; bases with no gene match: 3. The CDR3 spans 16 residues.

The V and J genes are TRBV4-3 and TRBJ1-3, with a weak D call TRBD1 (5 bases). CDR3 size: 19 residues. V lost 0 bases and J 0 bases, leaving 18 bases between the germline ends. Germline values: CDR1 LGHNA, CDR2 YSLEER. This CDR3 is CASSQDSHAGSVSGNTIYF. CDR3 sequence (DNA): TGCGCCAGCAGCCAAGATTCCCACGCAGGGTCAGTCTCTGGAAACACCATATATTTT.

V usage is TRBV27 and J usage is TRBJ2-3; no definite D call. CDR3 length equals 15 residues. Germline lookup yields CDR1 MNHEY and CDR2 SMNVEV (reference sequence). Trimming stripped 3 bases from V and 1 base from J, with 11 bases between. CDR3: CASSFNAGGTDTQYF. The CDR3 DNA sequence: TGTGCCAGCAGTTTCAACGCAGGCGGCACAGATACGCAGTATTTT.

V and J are TRBV19 and TRBJ2-7; 10 positions match TRBD2. This CDR3 region has 15 residues. Unmatched junction bases numbered 6, after V lost 5 bases and J lost 2 bases. The germline V gene encodes CDR1 LNHDA and CDR2 SQIVND (reference sequence). In DNA form, the CDR3 reads TGTGCCAGTAGTCTATCCGGGACTAGCGCCTACGAGCAGTACTTC. As protein: CASSLSGTSAYEQYF.